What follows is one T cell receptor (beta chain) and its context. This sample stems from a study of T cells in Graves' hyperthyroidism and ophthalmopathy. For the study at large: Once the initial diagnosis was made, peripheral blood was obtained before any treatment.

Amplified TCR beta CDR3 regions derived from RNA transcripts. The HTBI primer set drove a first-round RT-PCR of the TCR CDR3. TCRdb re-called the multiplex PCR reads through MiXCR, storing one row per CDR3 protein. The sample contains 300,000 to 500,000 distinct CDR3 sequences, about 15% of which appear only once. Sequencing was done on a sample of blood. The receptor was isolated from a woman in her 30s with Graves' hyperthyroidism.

The chain's CDR3 is CSAGQATGELFF. In nucleotides, the CDR3 is TGCAGCGCTGGACAGGCTACCGGGGAGCTGTTTTTT. This chain connects TRBV29-1 to TRBJ2-2, with TRBD1 identical over 7 bases. Germline values: CDR1 SQVTM, CDR2 ANQGSEA. Trimming at V came to 7 bases and at J to 5 bases, leaving 4 bases not matched to a gene. The CDR3 is 12 amino acids.